The T cell receptor beta chain described here comes from a study of regulatory T cells in long-lasting Graves disease. Time point described: newly diagnosed GD, antithyroid drugs for less than 3 months. The TCR library was made from RNA that had been extracted from PBMCs in TRIzol. Combining iRepertoire HTBI primers with Arm-PCR of CDR3 regions, the authors built TCR beta libraries. TCRdb re-derived calls from the multiplex PCR reads in MiXCR, one entry per CDR3 protein. The top ten clones hold about 12% of a sample with 550,000 to 650,000 distinct CDR3 sequences, 15% to 20% of them seen once. The germline V gene encodes CDR1 SEHNR and CDR2 FQNEAQ (reference sequence). V lost 5 bases to trimming and J lost 0 bases; unmatched junction nucleotides: 13. This CDR3 spans 17 amino acids. At least ten counts were recorded for this clonotype. The same sample was also used in a study of T cells in Graves' hyperthyroidism and ophthalmopathy. That publication notes: Patients counted as stable if ophthalmopathy did not develop within 18 months. HTBI primers were the set used in a first-round RT-PCR of the TCR CDR3. Ophthalmopathy could be told apart from stable hyperthyroidism with a 13 V-J model.

This clonotype was sampled from a man between 18 and 29 years old with Graves disease. The specimen comprised peripheral blood mononuclear cells (PBMCs), sampled at new diagnosis, from a patient treated with antithyroid drugs. The chain links TRBV7-9 to TRBJ2-7; TRBD1 matches at 7 bases. The CDR3 sequence: CASSLDRELASSYEQYF. In DNA, the CDR3 is TGTGCCAGCAGCCTTGACAGGGAATTGGCGAGCTCCTACGAGCAGTACTTC.